These T cell receptor beta chains were read from a single sample in a study of T cells in Graves' hyperthyroidism and ophthalmopathy. TCRdb re-analysed the multiplex PCR reads in MiXCR, keeping a single row per CDR3 protein. The repertoire includes about 520,000 distinct CDR3 sequences, around 22% of them detected once, and 11% sits in the top ten. Sequences were obtained from blood. These receptors were taken from a woman aged 25 to 39 with Graves' ophthalmopathy. Both conserved end residues are part of each CDR3. D genes are given only for firm matches. Some rows have no size entry. The others give once, few or many, or a class for an expanded clone.

v_gene: TRBV9
d_gene: .
abundance: few
j_gene: TRBJ2-2
CDR3aa: CASSVVSSGGELFF
CDR3nt: TGTGCCAGCAGCGTAGTCTCCAGCGGCGGGGAGCTGTTTTTT

v_gene: TRBV6-2/TRBV6-3
d_gene: .
abundance: many
j_gene: TRBJ1-2
CDR3aa: CASSYSNYGYTF
CDR3nt: TGTGCCAGCAGTTACAGTAACTATGGCTACACCTTC

v_gene: TRBV6-5
d_gene: .
abundance: .
j_gene: TRBJ2-7
CDR3aa: CASSYESLPVFEQYF
CDR3nt: TGTGCCAGCAGTTACGAATCCCTCCCAGTTTTTGAGCAGTACTTC

v_gene: TRBV18
d_gene: .
abundance: many
j_gene: TRBJ2-7
CDR3aa: CASSPIQGTREQYF
CDR3nt: TGTGCCAGCTCACCGATTCAGGGTACGCGCGAGCAGTACTTC

v_gene: TRBV11-2
d_gene: .
abundance: .
j_gene: TRBJ2-7
CDR3aa: CASSLGLGGEEQYF
CDR3nt: TGTGCCAGCAGCTTAGGGTTAGGGGGTGAAGAGCAGTACTTC

v_gene: TRBV11-2
d_gene: TRBD1
abundance: .
j_gene: TRBJ2-7
CDR3aa: CASSEWGRGLEQYF
CDR3nt: TGTGCCAGCAGTGAATGGGGCAGGGGGCTCGAGCAGTACTTC

v_gene: TRBV11-2
d_gene: .
abundance: .
j_gene: TRBJ1-1
CDR3aa: CASSLGRGRGTEAFF
CDR3nt: TGTGCCAGCAGCTTAGGTCGGGGGAGAGGCACTGAAGCTTTCTTT

v_gene: TRBV20-1
d_gene: .
abundance: many
j_gene: TRBJ1-2
CDR3aa: CSARTTLTNYGYTF
CDR3nt: TGCAGTGCTAGAACAACCCTTACTAACTATGGCTACACCTTC

v_gene: TRBV20-1
d_gene: .
abundance: many
j_gene: TRBJ1-5
CDR3aa: CSARDLGNQPQHF
CDR3nt: TGCAGTGCTAGAGATCTCGGAAATCAGCCCCAGCATTTT

v_gene: TRBV6-2/TRBV6-3
d_gene: .
abundance: .
j_gene: TRBJ2-7
CDR3aa: CASSYGTAGYDQYF
CDR3nt: TGTGCCAGCAGTTACGGCACGGCGGGCTACGATCAGTACTTC

v_gene: TRBV28
d_gene: TRBD1
abundance: .
j_gene: TRBJ2-7
CDR3aa: CASTASGTGNEQYF
CDR3nt: TGTGCCAGCACCGCTTCCGGGACAGGGAACGAGCAGTACTTC

v_gene: TRBV6-5
d_gene: .
abundance: many
j_gene: TRBJ1-1
CDR3aa: CASSYLVRDTEAFF
CDR3nt: TGTGCCAGCAGTTACCTGGTTAGGGACACTGAAGCTTTCTTT

v_gene: TRBV12-3/TRBV12-4
d_gene: TRBD1
abundance: .
j_gene: TRBJ1-2
CDR3aa: CASSFGQAYYGYTF
CDR3nt: TGTGCCAGCAGTTTCGGACAGGCTTACTATGGCTACACCTTC

v_gene: TRBV12-3/TRBV12-4
d_gene: .
abundance: many
j_gene: TRBJ2-7
CDR3aa: CASSFSGESEQYF
CDR3nt: TGTGCCAGCAGTTTTAGCGGCGAGAGCGAGCAGTACTTC

v_gene: TRBV19
d_gene: .
abundance: .
j_gene: TRBJ2-5
CDR3aa: CASSYDAEETQYF
CDR3nt: TGTGCCAGTAGTTATGATGCCGAAGAGACCCAGTACTTC

v_gene: TRBV6-1
d_gene: .
abundance: .
j_gene: TRBJ1-2
CDR3aa: CASSQSRGGDKGYGYTF
CDR3nt: TGTGCCAGCTCCCAGAGTCGGGGCGGCGACAAAGGCTATGGCTACACCTTC

v_gene: TRBV5-1
d_gene: .
abundance: .
j_gene: TRBJ2-7
CDR3aa: CASMEALGVEQYF
CDR3nt: TGCGCCAGCATGGAGGCGCTCGGAGTTGAGCAGTACTTC

v_gene: TRBV20-1
d_gene: .
abundance: many
j_gene: TRBJ2-5
CDR3aa: CSFGDGLQETQYF
CDR3nt: TGCAGTTTCGGGGACGGACTCCAAGAGACCCAGTACTTC

v_gene: TRBV20-1
d_gene: TRBD1
abundance: many
j_gene: TRBJ1-5
CDR3aa: CSARGGQVLRNQPQHF
CDR3nt: TGCAGTGCTAGAGGCGGACAGGTTTTGCGCAATCAGCCCCAGCATTTT

v_gene: TRBV6-4
d_gene: .
abundance: many
j_gene: TRBJ1-3
CDR3aa: CASSDPLRRNSGNTIYF
CDR3nt: TGTGCCAGCAGTGACCCCCTTAGGAGGAACTCTGGAAACACCATATATTTT

v_gene: TRBV27
d_gene: .
abundance: many
j_gene: TRBJ1-1
CDR3aa: CASSLGAGIEAFF
CDR3nt: TGTGCCAGCAGTCTAGGGGCAGGGATTGAAGCTTTCTTT

v_gene: TRBV20-1
d_gene: .
abundance: .
j_gene: TRBJ2-2
CDR3aa: CSAHQIRIEGTGELFF
CDR3nt: TGCAGTGCTCATCAAATACGAATCGAGGGGACCGGGGAGCTGTTTTTT

v_gene: TRBV6-2/TRBV6-3
d_gene: .
abundance: many
j_gene: TRBJ1-5
CDR3aa: CASSYVFQAGNQPQHF
CDR3nt: TGTGCCAGCAGTTACGTTTTCCAGGCCGGCAATCAGCCCCAGCATTTT

v_gene: TRBV20-1
d_gene: TRBD1
abundance: many
j_gene: TRBJ2-7
CDR3aa: CSAYRGSYEQYF
CDR3nt: TGCAGTGCTTACAGGGGGTCCTACGAGCAGTACTTC

v_gene: TRBV7-9
d_gene: .
abundance: many
j_gene: TRBJ2-5
CDR3aa: CASSPRSIGETQYF
CDR3nt: TGTGCCAGCAGCCCCCGATCGATCGGAGAGACCCAGTACTTC

v_gene: TRBV18
d_gene: .
abundance: .
j_gene: TRBJ1-3
CDR3aa: CASSPTPSSSGNTIYF
CDR3nt: TGTGCCAGCTCACCAACCCCCAGCTCCTCTGGAAACACCATATATTTT

v_gene: TRBV19
d_gene: TRBD2
abundance: .
j_gene: TRBJ2-5
CDR3aa: CASSMGGSETQYF
CDR3nt: TGTGCCAGTAGTATGGGAGGGTCAGAGACCCAGTACTTC

v_gene: TRBV2
d_gene: .
abundance: many
j_gene: TRBJ1-1
CDR3aa: CASSERPLNTEAFF
CDR3nt: TGTGCCAGCAGTGAGAGACCGCTGAACACTGAAGCTTTCTTT

v_gene: TRBV6-1
d_gene: .
abundance: many
j_gene: TRBJ1-2
CDR3aa: CASLEQGHGYTF
CDR3nt: TGTGCCAGCCTTGAACAGGGACATGGCTACACCTTC

v_gene: TRBV2
d_gene: TRBD1
abundance: .
j_gene: TRBJ1-5
CDR3aa: CASRAGQGGQPQQF
CDR3nt: TGTGCCAGCAGAGCCGGACAGGGTGGACAGCCCCAGCAGTTT

v_gene: TRBV12-3/TRBV12-4
d_gene: .
abundance: many
j_gene: TRBJ1-1
CDR3aa: CASSQGTIPFF
CDR3nt: TGTGCCAGCAGCCAGGGGACGATACCTTTCTTT

v_gene: TRBV20-1
d_gene: TRBD1
abundance: many
j_gene: TRBJ1-5
CDR3aa: CSASRPDRAQQPQHF
CDR3nt: TGCAGTGCTAGTAGGCCGGACAGGGCTCAGCAGCCCCAGCATTTT

v_gene: TRBV4-1
d_gene: .
abundance: few
j_gene: TRBJ1-5
CDR3aa: CASSQEGYTNNQPQHF
CDR3nt: TGCGCCAGCAGCCAAGAAGGCTACACAAACAATCAGCCCCAGCATTTT

v_gene: TRBV19
d_gene: TRBD1
abundance: .
j_gene: TRBJ2-5
CDR3aa: CASRGQGGETQHF
CDR3nt: TGTGCCAGTAGGGGACAGGGGGGAGAGACCCAGCACTTC

v_gene: TRBV30
d_gene: .
abundance: .
j_gene: TRBJ1-1
CDR3aa: CAGLGGTEAFF
CDR3nt: TGTGCTGGGTTAGGGGGGACTGAAGCTTTCTTT

v_gene: TRBV5-6
d_gene: .
abundance: .
j_gene: TRBJ2-7
CDR3aa: CASSYRVALPYEQYF
CDR3nt: TGTGCCAGCAGCTACAGGGTGGCCCTCCCCTACGAGCAGTACTTC

v_gene: TRBV6-1
d_gene: .
abundance: .
j_gene: TRBJ1-2
CDR3aa: CASSDPGLSGYTF
CDR3nt: TGTGCCAGCAGTGACCCGGGTCTCAGCGGCTACACCTTC

v_gene: TRBV12-3/TRBV12-4
d_gene: .
abundance: .
j_gene: TRBJ1-2
CDR3aa: CASSLGQIPGYTF
CDR3nt: TGTGCCAGCAGTTTAGGTCAGATCCCAGGCTACACCTTC

v_gene: TRBV12-3/TRBV12-4
d_gene: TRBD1
abundance: few
j_gene: TRBJ2-2
CDR3aa: CASSHGQGAVGELFF
CDR3nt: TGTGCCAGCAGTCACGGACAGGGGGCGGTCGGGGAGCTGTTTTTT

v_gene: TRBV7-2
d_gene: .
abundance: .
j_gene: TRBJ2-1
CDR3aa: CASSLELETYNEQFF
CDR3nt: TGTGCCAGCAGCTTGGAACTGGAGACCTACAATGAGCAGTTCTTC

v_gene: TRBV19
d_gene: TRBD1
abundance: many
j_gene: TRBJ2-3
CDR3aa: CASSPGQGALDTQYF
CDR3nt: TGTGCCAGTAGCCCGGGACAGGGGGCATTGGATACGCAGTATTTT

v_gene: TRBV4-3
d_gene: TRBD1
abundance: .
j_gene: TRBJ1-5
CDR3aa: CASSSRTGDNQPQHF
CDR3nt: TGCGCCAGCAGCTCACGGACAGGGGACAATCAGCCCCAGCATTTT

v_gene: TRBV20-1
d_gene: TRBD1
abundance: .
j_gene: TRBJ2-5
CDR3aa: CSAGTGGWETQYF
CDR3nt: TGCAGTGCTGGGACAGGGGGTTGGGAGACCCAGTACTTC

v_gene: TRBV5-1
d_gene: .
abundance: many
j_gene: TRBJ1-1
CDR3aa: CASRSPSGVGTEAFF
CDR3nt: TGCGCCAGCCGGTCGCCGTCGGGGGTAGGAACTGAAGCTTTCTTT

v_gene: TRBV3-1
d_gene: .
abundance: many
j_gene: TRBJ2-5
CDR3aa: CASSLGPAQETQYF
CDR3nt: TGTGCCAGCAGCCTGGGGCCGGCTCAAGAGACCCAGTACTTC

v_gene: TRBV19
d_gene: TRBD1
abundance: .
j_gene: TRBJ1-4
CDR3aa: CASNPDRGLEKLFF
CDR3nt: TGTGCCAGTAATCCTGACAGGGGGCTTGAAAAACTGTTTTTT

v_gene: TRBV19
d_gene: .
abundance: many
j_gene: TRBJ2-2
CDR3aa: CASSIPGIMMFF
CDR3nt: TGTGCCAGTAGTATACCGGGAATTATGATGTTTTTT

v_gene: TRBV15
d_gene: .
abundance: few
j_gene: TRBJ2-4
CDR3aa: CATSPKVSYDQYF
CDR3nt: TGTGCCACCAGCCCCAAGGTCTCCTACGATCAGTACTTC

v_gene: TRBV7-3
d_gene: .
abundance: many
j_gene: TRBJ2-3
CDR3aa: CASSLDPSSPQYF
CDR3nt: TGTGCCAGCAGCTTGGACCCCTCGAGTCCGCAGTATTTT

v_gene: TRBV12-3/TRBV12-4
d_gene: TRBD1
abundance: many
j_gene: TRBJ1-3
CDR3aa: CASSLGQTWSGNTIYF
CDR3nt: TGTGCCAGCAGCTTGGGACAGACCTGGTCCGGAAACACCATATATTTT

v_gene: TRBV10-3
d_gene: TRBD1
abundance: .
j_gene: TRBJ1-6
CDR3aa: CASHGTVDNSPLHF
CDR3nt: TGTGCCAGCCACGGGACAGTGGATAATTCACCCCTCCACTTT

v_gene: TRBV6-1
d_gene: TRBD1
abundance: .
j_gene: TRBJ2-2
CDR3aa: CASSERWTGLFPEELFF
CDR3nt: TGTGCCAGCAGTGAACGATGGACAGGGTTATTCCCGGAGGAGCTGTTTTTT

v_gene: TRBV20-1
d_gene: .
abundance: .
j_gene: TRBJ1-1
CDR3aa: CSQHQNTEAFF
CDR3nt: TGCAGTCAACACCAGAACACTGAAGCTTTCTTT

v_gene: TRBV28
d_gene: TRBD1
abundance: .
j_gene: TRBJ1-3
CDR3aa: CASSFIMGQGNTIYF
CDR3nt: TGTGCCAGCAGTTTCATTATGGGACAGGGAAACACCATATATTTT

v_gene: TRBV15
d_gene: .
abundance: many
j_gene: TRBJ1-2
CDR3aa: CATSGGTLDNYGYTF
CDR3nt: TGTGCCACCAGCGGCGGGACACTGGATAACTATGGCTACACCTTC

v_gene: TRBV19
d_gene: .
abundance: many
j_gene: TRBJ1-2
CDR3aa: CASSSLPAGDNYGYTF
CDR3nt: TGTGCCAGTAGTTCACTACCGGCGGGGGATAACTATGGCTACACCTTC

v_gene: TRBV6-4
d_gene: .
abundance: .
j_gene: TRBJ1-1
CDR3aa: CASSKEGSTEAFF
CDR3nt: TGTGCCAGCAGTAAAGAGGGATCCACTGAAGCTTTCTTT

v_gene: TRBV18
d_gene: TRBD1
abundance: many
j_gene: TRBJ1-3
CDR3aa: CASSPDRNGNTIYF
CDR3nt: TGTGCCAGCTCACCGGACAGGAACGGGAACACCATATATTTT

v_gene: TRBV12-3/TRBV12-4
d_gene: .
abundance: many
j_gene: TRBJ2-4
CDR3aa: CASSLIGGKNIQYF
CDR3nt: TGTGCCAGCAGTTTAATAGGGGGTAAAAACATTCAGTACTTC

v_gene: TRBV12-3/TRBV12-4
d_gene: .
abundance: .
j_gene: TRBJ2-6
CDR3aa: CASSSPTDLSSGANVLTF
CDR3nt: TGTGCCAGCAGTTCCCCGACAGATTTAAGCTCTGGGGCCAACGTCCTGACTTTC